These T cell receptor beta chains were read from a single sample in a study of T cell responses to AZD1222 COVID-19 vaccine. Clones were sequenced by immunoSEQ multiplex PCR, and TCRdb holds only the in-frame ones, with some missing. The data hold about 76,000 clones, with around nine tenths observed a single time. Sequencing used peripheral blood, obtained on day 0 of AZD1222 vaccination. Every receptor here comes from an adult in good health. Each CDR3 is given with its conserved first and last residue. The D gene is left open where the match is weak. Some rows mark clone size as missing; the rest say once, few, many or name a class of expanded clone.

size	D	J	length	V	DNA	CDR3
once	NA	TRBJ2-5	14	TRBV7-3	TGTGCCAGCAGCTTAACAGCTACACAAGAGACCCAGTACTTC	CASSLTATQETQYF
NA	TRBD2	TRBJ2-5	16	TRBV18	TGTGCCAGCTCACCATCGACTAGCGGGAACGGGGAGACCCAGTACTTC	CASSPSTSGNGETQYF
NA	NA	TRBJ2-3	14	TRBV11-3	TGTGCCAGCAGCTTAGGCAGGGTCACAGATACGCAGTATTTT	CASSLGRVTDTQYF
NA	NA	TRBJ2-3	18	TRBV24-1	TGTGCCACCAGCGAGGGTTTGAGGACGGCCTCAACCACAGATACGCAGTATTTT	CATSEGLRTASTTDTQYF
NA	TRBD1	TRBJ1-5	14	TRBV6-6	TGTGCCAGCAGTATTGGACAGGGGAATGGGCCCCAGCATTTT	CASSIGQGNGPQHF
few	TRBD2	TRBJ2-1	18	TRBV7-3	TGTGCCAGCAGCCCGGGGACTAGCGGGAGCGGAATTTATAATGAGCAGTTCTTC	CASSPGTSGSGIYNEQFF
NA	TRBD2	TRBJ2-7	14	TRBV7-3	TGTGCCAGCAGCTCCGGACTAGCGGGAGATGAGCAGTACTTC	CASSSGLAGDEQYF
NA	NA	TRBJ1-5	16	TRBV4-2	TGTGCCAGCAGCCAAGTCGCCAGGTATAGCAATCAGCCCCAGCATTTT	CASSQVARYSNQPQHF
NA	TRBD2	TRBJ2-1	16	TRBV5-1	TGCGCCAGCAGCTTGGCCCCTAGCGGGGGGTTGGATGAGCAGTTCTTC	CASSLAPSGGLDEQFF
NA	NA	TRBJ2-2	15	TRBV10-3	TGTGCCATCAGTGACGGGACGGGGAGCACCGGGGAGCTGTTTTTT	CAISDGTGSTGELFF
NA	NA	TRBJ1-6	16	TRBV7-9	TGTGCCACCCGCGGGGGGGGCGGCTCCTATAATTCACCCCTCCACTTT	CATRGGGGSYNSPLHF
NA	TRBD1	TRBJ1-5	16	TRBV7-2	TGTGCCAGCAGCCCAAGGACAGGATTTAGCAATCAGCCCCAGCATTTT	CASSPRTGFSNQPQHF
NA	NA	TRBJ2-4	14	TRBV19	TGTGCCAGTAGAACACAAGGAGAGCCGAAATTGGAGTACTTC	CASRTQGEPKLEYF
NA	TRBD1	TRBJ1-2	15	TRBV28	TGTGCCAGCAGTCTCCTAAGACAGGGTGGCTATGGCTACACCTTC	CASSLLRQGGYGYTF
NA	NA	TRBJ2-6	12	TRBV2	TGTGCCAGCAAACCTGGGGCCAACGTCCTGACTTTC	CASKPGANVLTF
NA	NA	TRBJ1-1	14	TRBV18	TGTGCCAGCTCGGACAGAGCTATGCCTTGGTTGGTGCTCTTT	CASSDRAMPWLVLF
NA	TRBD2	TRBJ2-5	24	TRBV28	TGTGCCAGCAGTTTTAATTATCGCGGTGGACGGGTCGGAGCGGGGGGAACCAATCAAGAGACCCAGTACTTC	CASSFNYRGGRVGAGGTNQETQYF
NA	NA	TRBJ1-3	15	TRBV5-5	TGTGCCAGCAGCTTGGATTTCGGGGGAGGAAACACCATATATTTT	CASSLDFGGGNTIYF
NA	NA	TRBJ1-6	16	TRBV6-5	TGTGCCAGCAGTTACTCCACGGGTCGTTCCGACCTACCCCTCCACTTT	CASSYSTGRSDLPLHF
NA	NA	TRBJ1-3	12	TRBV3-1/TRBV3-2	TGTGCCAGCAGCCAAGGGGAGGACACCATATATTTT	CASSQGEDTIYF
NA	TRBD2	TRBJ2-2	13	TRBV28	TGTGCCAGCAGTACCGGGGGGGCCGGGGAGCTGTTTTTT	CASSTGGAGELFF
NA	NA	TRBJ1-1	14	TRBV5-5	TGTGCCAGCAGCTTGAGGTGGGCCTGGACTGAAGCTTTCTTT	CASSLRWAWTEAFF
NA	NA	TRBJ2-1	13	TRBV28	TGTGCCAGCAGTCCGAAACAGGGCAATGAGCAGTTCTTC	CASSPKQGNEQFF
NA	TRBD1	TRBJ1-5	15	TRBV19	TGTGCCAGTAGACCACAGGGGGTGTGGAGTCAGCCCCAGCATTTT	CASRPQGVWSQPQHF
NA	TRBD2	TRBJ2-1	14	TRBV5-1	TGCGCCAGCAGCGGACTAGCGGGAGGAGATGAGCAGTTCTTC	CASSGLAGGDEQFF
NA	NA	TRBJ1-1	13	TRBV3-1/TRBV3-2	TGTGCCAGCAGCCCAACGGGGAGCCCGGGAGCTTTCTTT	CASSPTGSPGAFF
NA	NA	TRBJ2-3	14	TRBV10-3	TGTGCCATCAGTGAAGGCGGAGACACAGATACGCAGTATTTT	CAISEGGDTDTQYF
NA	NA	TRBJ1-2	15	TRBV6-5	TGTGCCAGCAGTAAACCGACGGGGGGCATCTATGGCTACACCTTC	CASSKPTGGIYGYTF
NA	NA	TRBJ2-1	14	TRBV24-1	TGTGCCACCAGAGGGGCAGGGGAATACAATGAGCAGTTCTTC	CATRGAGEYNEQFF
once	TRBD2	TRBJ2-5	15	TRBV7-9	TGTGCCAGCAGCCCGGACCGGGGGAGGGGAGAGACCCAGTACTTC	CASSPDRGRGETQYF
NA	TRBD1	TRBJ2-1	14	TRBV14	TGTGCCAGCAGCCAGAACAGGGGGTGGGGCGAGCAGTTCTTC	CASSQNRGWGEQFF
NA	NA	TRBJ2-3	14	TRBV4-2	TGTGCCAGCAGCCAAGAGAAGTACACAGATACGCAGTATTTT	CASSQEKYTDTQYF
few	NA	TRBJ1-1	12	TRBV28	TGTGCCAGCAGTTTGAATCGTGGTGAAGCTTTCTTT	CASSLNRGEAFF
few	TRBD1	TRBJ1-5	14	TRBV19	TGTGCCAGTAGTATATGGACAGGGGATCAGCCCCAGCATTTT	CASSIWTGDQPQHF
NA	NA	TRBJ1-4	13	TRBV19	TGTGCCAGTTGTTCAGCCCTCAGGGGAAAACTGTTTTTT	CASCSALRGKLFF
NA	NA	TRBJ1-6	15	TRBV2	TGTGCCAGCAGTGGTCTCAGCTCCTATAATTCACCCCTCCACTTT	CASSGLSSYNSPLHF
NA	TRBD1	TRBJ1-3	15	TRBV18	TGTGCCAGCTCACCCAACAGGGGGCCTGGAAACACCATATATTTT	CASSPNRGPGNTIYF
once	NA	TRBJ2-6	11	TRBV6-5	TGTGCCTCGATTGGGGCCAACGTCCTGACTTTC	CASIGANVLTF
NA	NA	TRBJ2-1	13	TRBV28	TGTGCCAGCAGTATGCGGGGTCACAATGAGCAGTTCTTC	CASSMRGHNEQFF
NA	NA	TRBJ1-5	17	TRBV18	TGTGCCAGCTCACCACGACAACAGGGTCTGAGCAATCAGCCCCAGCATTTT	CASSPRQQGLSNQPQHF
NA	TRBD1	TRBJ1-3	16	TRBV5-1	TGCGCCAGCAGCTTGGGGGCCGGGACAGATGGAAACACCATATATTTT	CASSLGAGTDGNTIYF
NA	NA	TRBJ2-7	15	TRBV9	TGTGCCAGCAGCGAAGGCGTGTCGGCCACCTACGAGCAGTACTTC	CASSEGVSATYEQYF
NA	NA	TRBJ1-6	15	TRBV7-9	TGTGCCAGCAGCCAAGGCGGGGGGCGCAAATCACCCCTCCACTTT	CASSQGGGRKSPLHF
NA	NA	TRBJ1-4	17	TRBV5-1	TGCGCCAGCAGTCCCACAGGAAATCTTGCAACTAATGAAAAACTGTTTTTT	CASSPTGNLATNEKLFF
NA	NA	TRBJ2-7	14	TRBV7-8	TGTGCCAGCAGCTTGGAGACAGCCTTCTACGAGCAGTACTTC	CASSLETAFYEQYF
NA	TRBD1	TRBJ2-6	18	TRBV4-1	TGCGCCAGCAGCCTCTCCGGGACAGGTCTCTCTGGGGCCAACGTCCTGACTTTC	CASSLSGTGLSGANVLTF
NA	NA	TRBJ2-3	13	TRBV10-1	TGCGCCAGCAGTGAGTCGGCGGGGGATACGCAGTATTTT	CASSESAGDTQYF
NA	NA	TRBJ1-5	12	TRBV12-3/TRBV12-4	TGTGCCAGCAGTTCGCGGGGACAGCCCCAGCATTTT	CASSSRGQPQHF
NA	NA	TRBJ1-1	13	TRBV7-3	TGTGCCAGCAGCTTGTGGGGGAACACTGAAGCTTTCTTT	CASSLWGNTEAFF
NA	NA	TRBJ2-1	11	TRBV28	TGTGCCAGCAGTTTATACAATGAGCAGTTCTTC	CASSLYNEQFF
NA	NA	TRBJ1-1	11	TRBV28	TGTGCCAGCAGTTCCGAATCGGGGGCTTTCTTT	CASSSESGAFF
NA	NA	TRBJ1-6	16	TRBV28	TGTGCCAGCAGTCCCGCGGGGAGACCCTATAATTCACCCCTCCACTTT	CASSPAGRPYNSPLHF
once	TRBD2	TRBJ2-3	15	TRBV3-1/TRBV3-2	TGTGCCAGCAGCTCGACTAGCGGGAGCACAGATACGCAGTATTTT	CASSSTSGSTDTQYF
NA	NA	TRBJ1-6	14	TRBV7-8	TGTGCCAGCAGCTTAGACTCCTATAATTCACCCCTCCACTTT	CASSLDSYNSPLHF
NA	NA	TRBJ1-5	13	TRBV28	TGTGCCAGAGCGGTAATGAGGGGTCAGCCCCAGCATTTT	CARAVMRGQPQHF